These 14 T cell receptor beta chains were sequenced from one sample in a study of cytomegalovirus exposure and HLA in healthy donors. A multiplex PCR was run with 60 Vbeta primers and 13 Jbeta primers. Sequenced by immunoSEQ multiplex PCR; TCRdb stores in-frame clones only, minus some. Its table lists approximately 110,000 clones. The sequenced material came from PBMCs. The receptors stem from a man aged 25-45 years in good health and CMV-seronegative.

The chain couples TRBV15 to TRBJ1-3; TRBD1 is a possible D gene (6 bases). The CDR3 loop spans 16 amino acids. The germline CDR1 and CDR2 sequences are LNHNV and YYDKDF (reference sequence). Trimming removed 0 bases from V and 0 bases from J, with 9 bases in between. The CDR3 DNA follows: TGTGCCACCAGCAGAGATAGGGGGAACTCTGGAAACACCATATATTTT. Its translation is CATSRDRGNSGNTIYF. Full variable domain (outside the CDR3, taken from reference TRBV15 and TRBJ1-3): DAMVIQNPRYQVTQFGKPVTLSCSQTLNHNVMYWYQQKSSQAPKLLFHYYDKDFNNEADTPDNFQSRRPNTSFCFLDIRSPGLGDTAMYLCATSRDRGNSGNTIYFGEGSWLTVV.

This chain joins TRBV5-1 and TRBJ2-4; 10 bases fit TRBD1. With 2 bases clipped from V and 7 bases from J, the junction kept 6 bases outside the gene matches. Germline V lookup: CDR1 SGHRS, CDR2 YFSETQ. This CDR3 is built from 15 residues. This CDR3 is CASSFGTGAPNIQYF. The CDR3 nucleotides are TGCGCCAGCAGCTTCGGGACAGGGGCGCCCAACATTCAGTACTTC.

The rearrangement uses TRBV4-1 and TRBJ1-6; 8 positions match TRBD1. The CDR3 runs to 17 residues. Trimming took 1 base from V and 12 from J; bases not matched to a gene: 14. Germline CDR1 and CDR2: MGHRA and YSYEKL. The CDR3 DNA reads as TGCGCCAGCAGCCAAGTCCCGACAGGGGCCATACCCAAACCCCTCCACTTT. Its protein is CASSQVPTGAIPKPLHF.

The V and J genes are TRBV28 and TRBJ1-2; 8 bases agree with TRBD1. Germline V lookup: CDR1 MDHEN, CDR2 SYDVKM. This CDR3 is built from 13 residues. The junction had 5 bases not matched to a gene; V was cut back by 3 bases and J by 8 bases. The CDR3 DNA reads TGTGCCAGCAGTTTCGGACAGGGCGACGGCTACACCTTC. It translates to CASSFGQGDGYTF.

V is TRBV13 and J is TRBJ2-7; D possibly corresponds to TRBD2 (6 bases). V was trimmed by 5 bases and J by 0 bases, leaving 17 bases between them. Per germline, CDR1 PRHDT and CDR2 FYEKMQ (reference sequence). The CDR3 covers 16 residues. The CDR3, as DNA: TGTGCCAGCAGCCCACGGCCCAGCGGGCTCTCCTACGAGCAGTACTTC. Protein: CASSPRPSGLSYEQYF.

The V call is TRBV18, the J call TRBJ1-1; D gene unclear. Germline CDR1 and CDR2: KGHSH and LQKENI. The CDR3 consists of 15 residues. Trimming shortened V by 6 bases and J by 2 bases, and 16 bases separated the two germline ends. CDR3 coding DNA: TGTGCCAGCTCTCCATCCCAGGCGAAAAACACTGAAGCTTTCTTT. Amino acid sequence: CASSPSQAKNTEAFF.

This rearrangement joins TRBV28 to TRBJ2-3; tentatively, D is TRBD2 (5 bases). Germline-derived CDR1 and CDR2 are MDHEN and SYDVKM. The V and J ends lost 8 bases and 0 bases respectively, with 12 bases between them. The CDR3 runs 14 residues. The CDR3 spells CASSGRDSTDTQYF. The CDR3 nucleotides are TGTGCCAGCTCGGGGAGAGATAGCACAGATACGCAGTATTTT.

V usage is TRBV9 and J usage is TRBJ1-5; TRBD1 matches at 9 bases. The CDR3 totals 17 residues. The germline CDR1 and CDR2 sequences are SGDLS and YYNGEE. Losses at the gene ends were 3 bases for V and 0 bases for J; bases not matched to a gene: 7. DNA for the CDR3: TGTGCCAGCAGCGAGGGGACAGGGTCTTCTAGCAATCAGCCCCAGCATTTT. This sequence encodes CASSEGTGSSSNQPQHF.

The V and J genes are TRBV7-9 and TRBJ2-7, with D possibly matching TRBD2 (6 bases). This CDR3 spans 14 amino acids. The V and J ends lost 4 bases and 3 bases respectively, with 13 bases between them. Germline CDR1 reads SEHNR; CDR2 reads FQNEAQ (reference sequence). The CDR3, as DNA: TGTGCCAGCAGCTCGCCGGGACTGAGCTACGAGCAGTACTTC. Its protein product is CASSSPGLSYEQYF. Using reference TRBV7-9 and TRBJ2-7 for the parts outside the CDR3, the full variable domain is DTGVSQNPRHKITKRGQNVTFRCDPISEHNRLYWYRQTLGQGPEFLTYFQNEAQLEKSRLLSDRFSAERPKGSFSTLEIQRTEQGDSAMYLCASSSPGLSYEQYFGPGTRLTVT.

The chain carries TRBV5-4 and TRBJ2-5, with TRBD2 matching over 10 bases. CDR1 is SGHNT and CDR2 is YYREEE in the germline V gene (reference sequence). V gave up 0 bases and J gave up 2 bases; unmatched junction bases: 4. The CDR3 consists of 16 residues. The CDR3 loop is CASSLAAGGGQETQYF. The CDR3 DNA reads TGTGCCAGCAGCTTGGCAGCGGGGGGGGGTCAAGAGACCCAGTACTTC.

The CDR3 DNA reads as TGTGCCTGGAGTGTCTGGGGAGAGCAGCCCCAGCATTTT. The encoded protein is CAWSVWGEQPQHF. The rearrangement joins TRBV30 to TRBJ1-5; D gene uncertain. This CDR3 has 13 residues. Germline assignment: CDR1 GTSNPN and CDR2 SVGIG (reference sequence). Trimming took 0 bases from V and 7 from J, leaving 10 bases between them.

The gene calls are TRBV5-1 and TRBJ2-5; D may be TRBD2 (7 bases). The CDR3 spans 16 residues. Per germline, CDR1 SGHRS and CDR2 YFSETQ. Deletions cut 4 bases from V and 3 bases from J, with 19 bases between. The CDR3 DNA reads as TGCGCCAGCAGCCCCCAGGCGGGGGCGGGGGAAGAGACCCAGTACTTC. Its protein is CASSPQAGAGEETQYF.

For this clone: At one of its ends the junction is not consistent with the germline gene, which may arise from a read error. This chain connects TRBV30 to TRBJ2-4; no clear D. The CDR3 consists of 12 residues. CDR1 is GTSNPN, CDR2 SVGIG, per germline (reference sequence). The CDR3 loop reads CAWSVIRGSLHF. The CDR3 region has the DNA TGTGCCTGGAGTGTAATTAGAGGCTCCTTGCACTTC.

J is TRBJ2-1 and V is TRBV7-6; TRBD2 is a possible D gene (6 bases). The CDR3 sequence is 13 residues long. V shed 7 bases and J shed 8 bases, with 15 bases lying between them. Germline V gene lookup returns CDR1 SGHVS and CDR2 FNYEAQ. In nucleotides, the CDR3 is TGTGCCAGCATCCACTACGGGGGAGATGAGCAGTTCTTC. This translates into CASIHYGGDEQFF.